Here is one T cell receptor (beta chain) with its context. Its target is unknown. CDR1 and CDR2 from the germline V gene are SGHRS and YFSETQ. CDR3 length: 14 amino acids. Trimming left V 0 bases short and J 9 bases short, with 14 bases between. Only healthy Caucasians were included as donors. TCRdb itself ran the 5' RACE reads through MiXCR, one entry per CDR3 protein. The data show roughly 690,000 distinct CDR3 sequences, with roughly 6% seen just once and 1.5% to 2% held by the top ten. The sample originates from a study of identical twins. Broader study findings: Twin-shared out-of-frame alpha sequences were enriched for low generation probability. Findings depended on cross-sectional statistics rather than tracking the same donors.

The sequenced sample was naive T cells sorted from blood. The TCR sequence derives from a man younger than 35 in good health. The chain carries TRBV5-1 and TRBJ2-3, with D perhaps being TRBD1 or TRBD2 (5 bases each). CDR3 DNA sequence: TGCGCCAGCAGCTTGGCCGAGAGGGACGAGACGCAGTATTTT. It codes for CASSLAERDETQYF.